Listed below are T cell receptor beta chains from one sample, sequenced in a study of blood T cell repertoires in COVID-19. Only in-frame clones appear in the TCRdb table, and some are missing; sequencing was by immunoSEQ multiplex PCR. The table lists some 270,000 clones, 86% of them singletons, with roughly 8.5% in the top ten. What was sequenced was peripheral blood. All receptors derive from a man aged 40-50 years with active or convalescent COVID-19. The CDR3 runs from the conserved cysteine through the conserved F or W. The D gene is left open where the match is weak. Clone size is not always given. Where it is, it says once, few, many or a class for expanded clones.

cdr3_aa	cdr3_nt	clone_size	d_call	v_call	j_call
CASSPGTTPKLFF	TGTGCCAGCAGTCCCGGGACAACTCCTAAACTGTTTTTT	NA	NA	TRBV5-6	TRBJ1-4
CASTAGASNTGELFF	TGTGCCAGTACCGCGGGGGCTAGCAACACCGGGGAGCTGTTTTTT	NA	NA	TRBV19	TRBJ2-2
CASSIGSGNIYNEQFF	TGTGCCAGTAGTATAGGTAGCGGGAATATATACAATGAGCAGTTCTTC	NA	TRBD2	TRBV19	TRBJ2-1
CASSSTRERTDTQYF	TGTGCCAGCAGCTCCACCCGGGAGAGAACAGATACGCAGTATTTT	NA	NA	TRBV7-3	TRBJ2-3
CAWSVRGTGGNEQFF	TGTGCCTGGAGTGTAAGGGGGACAGGGGGCAATGAGCAGTTCTTC	NA	TRBD1	TRBV30	TRBJ2-1
CASNRRSGSNEQFF	TGTGCCAGCAATCGTCGTTCCGGGTCTAATGAGCAGTTCTTC	few	NA	TRBV19	TRBJ2-1
CASSIEEGVNTEAFF	TGTGCCAGTAGTATCGAGGAGGGAGTGAACACTGAAGCTTTCTTT	NA	NA	TRBV19	TRBJ1-1
CASSWDRGEKLFF	TGTGCCAGCAGTTGGGACAGGGGTGAAAAACTGTTTTTT	NA	TRBD1	TRBV28	TRBJ1-4
CASSPRTSGGYEQYF	TGTGCCAGCAGTCCCCGGACTAGCGGGGGGTACGAGCAGTACTTC	NA	TRBD2	TRBV2	TRBJ2-7
CASSLKASFDEQFF	TGTGCCAGCAGCTTAAAGGCTAGCTTCGATGAGCAGTTCTTC	NA	NA	TRBV7-3	TRBJ2-1
CASSPSSGTGGTGELFF	TGTGCCAGCAGCCCCTCCTCCGGGACAGGGGGCACCGGGGAGCTGTTTTTT	NA	TRBD1	TRBV7-2	TRBJ2-2
CASSEQGLIPETQYF	TGTGCCAGCAGTGAGCAAGGACTAATTCCGGAGACCCAGTACTTC	NA	NA	TRBV2	TRBJ2-5
CASSLDGDGNQPQHF	TGCGCCAGCAGCCTAGACGGCGACGGCAATCAGCCCCAGCATTTT	NA	NA	TRBV5-1	TRBJ1-5
CASGRETQYF	TGTGCCAGTGGTCGGGAGACCCAGTACTTC	NA	NA	TRBV19	TRBJ2-5
CASSVGTSGSGTDTQYF	TGTGCCAGCAGCGTCGGGACTAGCGGGAGTGGCACAGATACGCAGTATTTT	NA	TRBD2	TRBV9	TRBJ2-3
CASSPPRRGSYEQYF	TGTGCCAGTAGTCCTCCTCGGCGGGGGTCCTACGAGCAGTACTTC	NA	TRBD2	TRBV19	TRBJ2-7
CAWRGITTDRGYYGYTF	TGTGCCTGGAGGGGAATAACTACCGACAGGGGGTACTATGGCTACACCTTC	NA	TRBD1	TRBV30	TRBJ1-2
CASGLVPSPETQYF	TGTGCTAGTGGTTTGGTACCTAGTCCAGAGACCCAGTACTTC	NA	NA	TRBV12-5	TRBJ2-5
CSIIVAGEYGYTF	TGCAGCATTATAGTGGCAGGGGAATATGGCTACACCTTC	NA	NA	TRBV29-1	TRBJ1-2
CASSLQAGETQYF	TGTGCCAGCAGCTTACAGGCGGGGGAGACCCAGTACTTC	NA	NA	TRBV7-9	TRBJ2-5
CASSLGELAGYLNEQFF	TGTGCCAGCAGCTTGGGGGAACTAGCGGGATACCTCAATGAGCAGTTCTTC	NA	TRBD2	TRBV11-2	TRBJ2-1
CASSVGQEINYGYTF	TGTGCCAGCAGCGTAGGACAGGAGATTAACTATGGCTACACCTTC	NA	NA	TRBV9	TRBJ1-2
CAWSAGSGKGGELFF	TGTGCCTGGAGTGCGGGTAGCGGGAAGGGCGGGGAGCTGTTTTTT	few	TRBD2	TRBV30	TRBJ2-2
CASSVRGTGNTEAFF	TGTGCCAGCAGCGTACGTGGGACAGGGAACACTGAAGCTTTCTTT	NA	TRBD1	TRBV9	TRBJ1-1
CAWRREGEGFGYTF	TGTGCCTGGAGGCGGGAGGGGGAGGGTTTTGGCTACACCTTC	NA	NA	TRBV30	TRBJ1-2
CASSLGSRQPFGTQYF	TGTGCCAGCAGCTTAGGATCGAGACAGCCGTTTGGTACGCAGTATTTT	NA	NA	TRBV7-9	TRBJ2-3
CASSSGQSYEQYF	TGTGCCAGCAGCTCAGGACAGTCCTACGAGCAGTACTTC	NA	NA	TRBV7-9	TRBJ2-7
CASSETSGGQETQYF	TGTGCCAGCAGCGAGACTAGCGGGGGCCAAGAGACCCAGTACTTC	NA	TRBD2	TRBV14	TRBJ2-5
CASGAGGTDTQYF	TGTGCCAGCGGGGCAGGGGGAACAGATACGCAGTATTTT	NA	TRBD1	TRBV5-4	TRBJ2-3
CASSGVAYEQYF	TGTGCCAGCAGCGGTGTAGCCTACGAGCAGTACTTC	NA	NA	TRBV7-8	TRBJ2-7
CASASRGGGTGELFF	TGTGCCTCAGCCTCGAGGGGAGGAGGGACCGGGGAGCTGTTTTTT	NA	NA	TRBV6-5	TRBJ2-2
CSVLPERGQNYGYTF	TGCAGCGTCCTCCCTGAAAGGGGGCAAAACTATGGCTACACCTTC	once	TRBD1	TRBV29-1	TRBJ1-2
CASSPDRAFEQYF	TGTGCCAGCAGCCCGGACAGGGCTTTCGAGCAGTACTTC	NA	TRBD1	TRBV25-1	TRBJ2-7
CATSDFKEQFF	TGTGCCACCAGTGATTTTAAAGAGCAGTTCTTC	NA	NA	TRBV24-1	TRBJ2-1
CASSASMNTEAFF	TGTGCCAGCAGTGCCAGTATGAACACTGAAGCTTTCTTT	NA	NA	TRBV2	TRBJ1-1
CASSLVYEQYF	TGTGCCAGCAGCTTGGTATACGAGCAGTACTTC	NA	NA	TRBV5-8	TRBJ2-7
CASSRTNSNQPQHF	TGTGCCAGCAGCCGGACAAATAGCAATCAGCCCCAGCATTTT	NA	NA	TRBV7-9	TRBJ1-5
CASSYLPDRIYNTEAFF	TGTGCCAGCAGCTACCTCCCAGACAGGATCTACAACACTGAAGCTTTCTTT	NA	NA	TRBV5-5	TRBJ1-1
CASTPRGARETQYF	TGTGCCAGCACCCCCCGGGGGGCCCGAGAGACCCAGTACTTC	once	NA	TRBV6-5	TRBJ2-5
CASSDWLFYEQYF	TGTGCCAGCAGTGACTGGCTGTTCTACGAGCAGTACTTC	NA	NA	TRBV6-7	TRBJ2-7
CATSDLRRGNTGELFF	TGTGCCACCAGTGATTTGCGGCGGGGGAACACCGGGGAGCTGTTTTTT	NA	NA	TRBV24-1	TRBJ2-2
CAWSTFLGHPEGFEQYF	TGTGCCTGGAGTACCTTCCTGGGACACCCAGAAGGGTTCGAGCAGTACTTC	few	NA	TRBV30	TRBJ2-7
CASSRDRDTNTGELFF	TGTGCCAGCAGCAGGGACAGGGATACGAACACCGGGGAGCTGTTTTTT	NA	NA	TRBV21-1	TRBJ2-2
CASSLYYRNSPLHF	TGTGCCAGCAGTTTATACTACAGGAATTCACCCCTCCACTTT	NA	NA	TRBV28	TRBJ1-6
CASSYRAISYEQYF	TGTGCCAGCAGTTACAGGGCTATCTCCTACGAGCAGTACTTC	NA	NA	TRBV3-1/TRBV3-2	TRBJ2-7
CASSLSGRDQPQHF	TGTGCCAGCAGCTTATCAGGCAGAGATCAGCCCCAGCATTTT	NA	NA	TRBV7-2	TRBJ1-5
CATSDPGRGGEQYF	TGTGCCACCAGTGACCCGGGACGAGGGGGAGAGCAGTACTTC	NA	NA	TRBV24-1	TRBJ2-7
CASSFAGSPLHF	TGTGCCAGCAGTTTCGCAGGATCACCCCTCCACTTT	NA	NA	TRBV12-3/TRBV12-4	TRBJ1-6
CASSEYRTGRTYEQYF	TGCGCCAGCAGTGAGTACCGGACAGGAAGGACCTACGAGCAGTACTTC	NA	TRBD1	TRBV10-1	TRBJ2-7
CASSPDRVGDTQYF	TGTGCCAGCAGCCCTGACAGGGTGGGAGATACGCAGTATTTT	NA	TRBD1	TRBV7-9	TRBJ2-3
CAWSVQGPALHF	TGTGCCTGGAGTGTACAGGGGCCGGCCCTCCACTTT	few	TRBD1	TRBV30	TRBJ1-6
CASSLTQGHNYGYTF	TGTGCCAGCAGCTTAACACAGGGACATAACTATGGCTACACCTTC	NA	NA	TRBV7-9	TRBJ1-2
CASSPRTDMNTEAFF	TGTGCCAGCTCACCACGGACGGACATGAACACTGAAGCTTTCTTT	NA	NA	TRBV18	TRBJ1-1
CASSVSRDRVANEQFF	TGTGCCAGCAGCGTATCCCGGGACAGGGTTGCCAATGAGCAGTTCTTC	NA	TRBD1	TRBV9	TRBJ2-1
CSADGQETQHF	TGCAGTGCTGACGGACAGGAGACCCAGCATTTT	NA	TRBD1	TRBV20-1	TRBJ1-5